Listed here are 24 T cell receptor beta chains from one sample, sequenced in a study of shared clonotypes between healthy human individuals. Sequencing used immunoSEQ multiplex PCR; TCRdb keeps in-frame clones, though not all of them. The table includes some 2.1 million clones, 95% detected once. Input material: naive CD4+ T cells sorted from blood. The subset is: CD45RA+ positively selected. These receptors all come from a man aged 18 to 29 in good health.

This clone has only one observation. The chain employs TRBV10-3 and TRBJ2-7; D is ambiguous. V lost 5 bases, J lost 1 base, and 6 bases lay in between. The CDR3 sequence is 12 residues long. Germline V gives CDR1 ENHRY, CDR2 SYGVKD. The CDR3 DNA reads TGTGCCATCAGTCCCGTTTCCTACGAGCAGTACTTC. Amino acid sequence: CAISPVSYEQYF.

A note on this clone: Distinct nucleotide sequences in the sample also encode this CDR3. The CDR3 loop reads CASSPSYEQYF. CDR3 DNA sequence: TGTGCCAGCAGCCCTAGCTACGAGCAGTACTTC. The chain is built from TRBV7-2 and TRBJ2-7, with D hard to call. This CDR3 comprises 11 residues. In germline, CDR1 is SGHTA, CDR2 FQGNSA. The V and J ends lost 5 bases and 3 bases respectively, with 5 bases between them.

The sample holds one count of this clone. The V and J genes are TRBV30 and TRBJ2-1, with TRBD2 matching 9 bases. This CDR3 is 17 amino acids long. V trimming: 0 bases; J trimming: 1 base; junction bases outside the gene matches: 7. Germline CDR1 GTSNPN, CDR2 SVGIG (reference sequence). This chain's CDR3 is CAWSVALTSGSYNEQFF. The DNA of the CDR3 is TGTGCCTGGAGTGTGGCCCTGACTAGCGGATCCTACAATGAGCAGTTCTTC.

The genes are TRBV2 and TRBJ2-7; no clear D gene. The germline gives CDR1 SNHLY, CDR2 FYNNEI. Trimming stripped 8 bases from V and 0 bases from J, with 11 bases between. CDR3 size: 13 residues. The CDR3 sequence is CASDFLSSYEQYF. The CDR3 bases are TGTGCCAGCGATTTCCTGAGCTCCTACGAGCAGTACTTC.

This clone appeared once. The chain has TRBV10-3 and TRBJ2-2, with TRBD2 identical over 9 bases. In germline, CDR1 is ENHRY, CDR2 SYGVKD. The J segment lost 5 bases and the V segment lost 0 bases, leaving 1 base of the junction unmatched. The CDR3 loop spans 15 amino acids. The CDR3 sequence is CAISESGLATGELFF. The CDR3 DNA is TGTGCCATCAGTGAGTCTGGACTAGCGACCGGGGAGCTGTTTTTT.

The J gene is TRBJ2-7, the V gene TRBV10-3; 8 bases agree with TRBD1. The V gene's germline CDR1 is ENHRY and CDR2 SYGVKD. This CDR3 is 15 amino acids long. V was clipped by 6 bases and J by 0 bases; unmatched bases: 7. CDR3 in amino acids: CAISGTGKSSYEQYF. The DNA for the CDR3 is TGTGCCATCAGCGGGACAGGCAAGAGCTCCTACGAGCAGTACTTC.

The chain uses TRBV6-5 and TRBJ1-4, with TRBD1 matching 8 bases. The CDR3 runs to 13 residues. V lost 6 bases and J lost 6; bases outside the gene matches: 3. The V gene's germline CDR1 is MNHEY and CDR2 SVGAGI. The CDR3 here is CASRDRVYEKLFF. CDR3 DNA: TGTGCCAGCAGGGACAGGGTCTATGAAAAACTGTTTTTT.

About this clone: Being one base from a much bigger clone, this may be a read error. This chain links TRBV27 with TRBJ2-3, with D possibly TRBD2 on 5 matching bases. Germline-derived CDR1 and CDR2 are MNHEY and SMNVEV (reference sequence). V was pared by 3 bases and J by 4 bases, with 5 bases between. The CDR3 sequence is 12 residues long. The CDR3 bases are TGTGCCAGCAGTTTCGGGGCAGATACGCAGTATTTT. It specifies CASSFGADTQYF.

V gene TRBV11-3 combines with J gene TRBJ2-2; 8 nucleotides line up with TRBD2. J lost 4 bases, V lost 5 bases, and 6 bases had no gene match. This CDR3 has 15 residues. CDR1 is SGHNT, CDR2 YENEEA, per germline. Here the CDR3 DNA reads TGTGCCAGCAGCGGAGGCGGGACTAGCACCGGGGAGCTGTTTTTT. It is translated as CASSGGGTSTGELFF.

The chain carries TRBV4-3 and TRBJ2-1; D remains unclear. In germline, CDR1 is LGHNA, CDR2 YSLEER. There are 15 residues in the CDR3. The V and J ends lost 0 bases and 2 bases respectively, with 8 bases between them. CDR3 DNA: TGCGCCAGCAGCCAAGAGGTTGGGGCCTACAATGAGCAGTTCTTC. Residues: CASSQEVGAYNEQFF.

The gene calls are TRBV6-4 and TRBJ1-4; a weak D match, TRBD1 (5 bases). Trimming shortened V by 6 bases and J by 11 bases, and 16 bases separated the two germline ends. Germline V gives CDR1 MRHNA, CDR2 SNTAGT. This CDR3 comprises 13 residues. The CDR3 coding sequence is TGTGCCAGCAGGGAGGGGAGAACGGGCAAACTGTTTTTT. It specifies CASREGRTGKLFF.

The chain combines TRBV6-1 with TRBJ1-4; D is possibly TRBD1 (6 bases). Per the germline V gene, CDR1 is MNHNS and CDR2 is SASEGT. The CDR3 has 16 amino acids. V was trimmed by 4 bases and J by 5 bases, leaving 17 bases between them. CDR3 amino acids: CASSANRVTGNEKLFF. The DNA for the CDR3 is TGTGCCAGCAGTGCTAACAGGGTGACGGGGAATGAAAAACTGTTTTTT.

This chain connects TRBV5-1 to TRBJ2-7; D is undetermined. Germline CDR1 and CDR2: SGHRS and YFSETQ. The CDR3 has 15 residues. The V gene lost 0 bases and the J gene lost 6 bases, with 16 bases spanning the gap. Here the CDR3 DNA reads TGCGCCAGCAGCTTGGGCAGTATGACTCCTACCGAGCAGTACTTC. Amino acid sequence: CASSLGSMTPTEQYF.

This clone came up many times. This sequence joins TRBV5-6 and TRBJ1-2, with 8 bases aligning to TRBD1. V lost 2 bases and J lost 5; bases outside the gene matches: 17. The CDR3 runs to 18 residues. Germline values: CDR1 SGHDT, CDR2 YYEEEE. The CDR3 reads CASSFRGTGLSSIYGYTF. CDR3 sequence (DNA): TGTGCCAGCAGCTTTAGGGGGACAGGCCTATCCAGCATTTATGGCTACACCTTC.

V is TRBV5-1 and J is TRBJ2-5, with D possibly called TRBD1 or TRBD2 (5 bases each). The DNA end is a closer match to TRBJ2-7, so the J assignment may be wrong. Germline-derived CDR1 and CDR2 are SGHRS and YFSETQ. This CDR3 comprises 13 residues. The CDR3: CASSSGEGNEQYF. CDR3 bases: TGCGCCAGCAGCTCGGGCGAGGGGAACGAGCAGTACTTC.

V is TRBV6-5 and J is TRBJ2-3; D is unclear. V was cut by 10 bases and J by 3 bases, with 11 bases left in between. The V gene's germline CDR1 is MNHEY and CDR2 SVGAGI. CDR3 length equals 12 residues. This CDR3 reads CATQKSTDTQYF. The CDR3 DNA reads TGTGCCACCCAGAAGTCGACAGATACGCAGTATTTT.

This clone was counted once. The same CDR3 is also encoded by other DNA sequences in this sample. The V and J genes are TRBV5-1 and TRBJ2-2; D tentatively reads TRBD1 or TRBD2 (5 bases each). The V end lost 0 bases, the J end lost 4 bases, and 10 bases lay between the germline ends. CDR3 size: 15 residues. Germline V lookup: CDR1 SGHRS, CDR2 YFSETQ. CDR3: CASSLVGTGTGELFF. Written as DNA, the CDR3 is TGCGCCAGCAGCTTGGTCGGGACGGGCACCGGGGAGCTGTTTTTT. The full variable domain, rest sourced from reference TRBV5-1 and TRBJ2-2, is KAGVTQTPRYLIKTRGQQVTLSCSPISGHRSVSWYQQTPGQGLQFLFEYFSETQRNKGNFPGRFSGRQFSNSRSEMNVSTLELGDSALYLCASSLVGTGTGELFFGEGSRLTVL.

This sequence joins TRBV29-1 and TRBJ2-4; D is unclear. This CDR3 contains 11 residues. The germline V and J ends were trimmed by 2 bases and 7 bases, with 6 bases remaining between them. The V gene's germline CDR1 is SQVTM and CDR2 ANQGSEA. Here the CDR3 DNA reads TGCAGCGTTGAAATGAGGAACATTCAGTACTTC. As protein: CSVEMRNIQYF. The full variable domain, rest sourced from reference TRBV29-1 and TRBJ2-4, is SAVISQKPSRDICQRGTSLTIQCQVDSQVTMMFWYRQQPGQSLTLIATANQGSEATYESGFVIDKFPISRPNLTFSTLTVSNMSPEDSSIYLCSVEMRNIQYFGAGTRLSVL.

V is TRBV4-3 and J is TRBJ2-7; D is unclear. Germline loops: CDR1 LGHNA, CDR2 YSLEER. The CDR3 spans 17 residues. Trimming stripped 1 base from V and 0 bases from J, with 16 bases between. The CDR3 is CASSQALGRALSYEQYF. CDR3 nucleotides: TGCGCCAGCAGCCAAGCCCTCGGTAGGGCACTCTCCTACGAGCAGTACTTC.

The chain carries TRBV11-2 and TRBJ2-7, with D possibly matching TRBD2 (6 bases). The germline CDR1 and CDR2 sequences are SGHAT and FQNNGV. CDR3 length: 14 residues. V lost 7 bases to trimming and J lost 4 bases, with 17 bases between them. The DNA for the CDR3 is TGTGCCAGCATCCCGGCCGGGAGAAAGTACGAGCAGTACTTC. Protein product: CASIPAGRKYEQYF.

This sequence joins TRBV5-1 and TRBJ2-7; no firm D call. The V and J ends lost 0 bases and 2 bases respectively, with 9 bases between them. Germline V gene data show CDR1 as SGHRS and CDR2 as YFSETQ. The CDR3 is 14 residues long. CDR3 sequence: CASSLAGNPYEQYF. The CDR3 coding sequence is TGCGCCAGCAGCTTGGCTGGAAATCCCTACGAGCAGTACTTC.

On this clone: The identical CDR3 is also encoded by other nucleotide sequences in the sample. The gene calls are TRBV6-5 and TRBJ1-4; no firm D call. V lost 0 bases and J 2 bases, leaving 4 bases between the germline ends. This CDR3 is built from 14 residues. Germline V gene data show CDR1 as MNHEY and CDR2 as SVGAGI. CDR3 DNA: TGTGCCAGCAGTTACTCCACGACTAATGAAAAACTGTTTTTT. Amino acid sequence: CASSYSTTNEKLFF.

This rearrangement joins TRBV6-5 to TRBJ2-2, with 9 bases identical to TRBD1. CDR3 length equals 15 residues. Germline CDR1 and CDR2: MNHEY and SVGAGI. Trimming took 6 bases from V and 7 from J; bases not matched to a gene: 9. The CDR3 DNA reads as TGTGCCAGCAGAGAGACAGGGGGTTATGTCGGGGAGCTGTTTTTT. It specifies CASRETGGYVGELFF.

The chain employs TRBV15 and TRBJ2-7; D is perhaps TRBD2 (5 bases). The V and J ends lost 1 base and 1 base respectively, with 11 bases between them. CDR1 LNHNV and CDR2 YYDKDF come from the germline V gene (reference sequence). The CDR3 is 15 amino acids. The CDR3 nucleotides read TGTGCCACCAGCAGAGGAATACTAGGATCCTACGAGCAGTACTTC. Amino acid sequence: CATSRGILGSYEQYF.